This T cell receptor (beta chain) was captured by sequencing in a study of blood T cell repertoires in COVID-19. Sequencing was performed with immunoSEQ multiplex PCR; in TCRdb, only in-frame clones are kept and a portion is missing. The sample holds approximately 200,000 clones, 85% to 90% seen once. The CDR3 extends over 15 amino acids. Trimming pared 1 base from V and 2 bases from J, leaving 9 bases between. Germline V gene data show CDR1 as SGHDN and CDR2 as FVKESK. The material sequenced was peripheral blood. V gene TRBV14 combines with J gene TRBJ1-5; D uncertain. The receptor was derived from a man aged 30 to 45 with COVID-19, enrolled during active disease. Here the CDR3 reads CASSQAGQGNQPQHF. In nucleotides, the CDR3 is TGTGCCAGCAGCCAAGCTGGGCAGGGCAATCAGCCCCAGCATTTT.